Below, one T cell receptor beta chain is given with its context. CDR3 length equals 17 residues. Germline CDR1 and CDR2: MDHEN and SYDVKM. Germline trimming cut 4 bases from V and 8 bases from J; bases unmatched to any gene: 17. The entry originates in a study of T cells in Graves' hyperthyroidism and ophthalmopathy. Authors of the study amplified TCR beta CDR3 regions from RNA transcripts. With the HTBI primer set, the TCR CDR3 went through a first round of RT-PCR. One entry per CDR3 protein, called by TCRdb with MiXCR from the multiplex PCR reads. The repertoire holds about 740,000 distinct CDR3 sequences, with 11% to 15% as singletons. Hyperthyroidism was newly diagnosed in patients aged 18 to 65 (duration under 2 months). Uncontrolled infection, other autoimmune disease, pregnancy or lactation excluded patients.

Sequenced material: blood. The chain uses TRBV28 and TRBJ2-4; 7 bases map to TRBD1. The origin of this receptor is a woman between 18 and 29 years old with Graves' hyperthyroidism. The CDR3 nucleotides read TGTGCCAGCAGTTCCCCCGGGACAGCCTCCTTACACTACATTCAGTACTTC. Translated: CASSSPGTASLHYIQYF.